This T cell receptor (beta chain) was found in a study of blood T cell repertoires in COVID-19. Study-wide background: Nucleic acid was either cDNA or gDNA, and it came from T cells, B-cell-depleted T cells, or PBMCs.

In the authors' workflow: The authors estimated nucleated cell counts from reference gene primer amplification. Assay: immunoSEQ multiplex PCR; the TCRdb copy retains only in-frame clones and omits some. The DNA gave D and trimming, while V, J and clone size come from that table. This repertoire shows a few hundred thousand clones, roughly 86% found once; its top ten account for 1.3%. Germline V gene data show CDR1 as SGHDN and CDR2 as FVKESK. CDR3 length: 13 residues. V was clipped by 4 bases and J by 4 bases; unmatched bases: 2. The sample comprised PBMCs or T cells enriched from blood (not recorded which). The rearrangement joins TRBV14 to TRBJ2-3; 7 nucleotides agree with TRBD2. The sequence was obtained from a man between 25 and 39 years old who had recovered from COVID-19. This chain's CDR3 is CASSRGGSDTQYF. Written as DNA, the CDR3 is TGTGCCAGCAGCCGGGGGGGGTCAGATACGCAGTATTTT.